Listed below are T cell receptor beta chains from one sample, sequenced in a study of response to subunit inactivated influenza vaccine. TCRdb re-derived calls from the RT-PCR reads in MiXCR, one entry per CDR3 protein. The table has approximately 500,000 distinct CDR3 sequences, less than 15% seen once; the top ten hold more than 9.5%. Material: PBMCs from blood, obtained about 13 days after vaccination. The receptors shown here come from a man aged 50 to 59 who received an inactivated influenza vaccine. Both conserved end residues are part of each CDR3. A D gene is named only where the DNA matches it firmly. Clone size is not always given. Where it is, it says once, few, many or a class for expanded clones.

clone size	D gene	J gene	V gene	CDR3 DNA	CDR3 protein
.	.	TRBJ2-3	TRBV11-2	TGTGCCAGCAGCCCCGGGGCAGGGGCCGTATTAGATACGCAGTATTTT	CASSPGAGAVLDTQYF
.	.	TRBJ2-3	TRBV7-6	TGTGCCAGCAGCTTACATGTTGCGGAGGGCTCAGATACGCAGTATTTT	CASSLHVAEGSDTQYF
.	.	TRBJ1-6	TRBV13	TGTGCCAGCAGTCCCGCGTCAGGGAATAATTCACCCCTCCACTTT	CASSPASGNNSPLHF
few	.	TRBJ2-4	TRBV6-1	TGTGCCAGCAGTGAACCGGGGGACATTCAGTACTTC	CASSEPGDIQYF
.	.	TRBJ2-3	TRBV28	TGTGCCAGCAGTGGACAGTTGAGCACAGATACGCAGTATTTT	CASSGQLSTDTQYF
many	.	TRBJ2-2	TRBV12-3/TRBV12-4	TGTGCCAGCAGTTTCTTGCAGAACACCGGGGAGCTGTTTTTT	CASSFLQNTGELFF
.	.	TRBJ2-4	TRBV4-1	TGCGCCAGCAGCCAAGAGTGGAACGGCCTAGCCAAAAACATTCAGTACTTC	CASSQEWNGLAKNIQYF
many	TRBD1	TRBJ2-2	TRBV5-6	TGTGCCAGCAGGTCGGGACAGGGGAACACCGGGGAGCTGTTTTTT	CASRSGQGNTGELFF
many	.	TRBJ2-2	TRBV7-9	TGTGCCAGCAGCAAGGGGGACTTTACAGCCACCGGGGAGCTGTTTTTT	CASSKGDFTATGELFF
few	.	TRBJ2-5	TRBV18	TGTGCCAGCTCACTCGCCGAGGGGGAGACCCAGTACTTC	CASSLAEGETQYF
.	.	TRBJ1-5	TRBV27	TGTGCCAGCAGTTTATCGCTGGGGGGCAATCAGCCCCAGCATTTT	CASSLSLGGNQPQHF
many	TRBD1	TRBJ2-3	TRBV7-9	TGTGCCAGCAGCTCGGACAGGGGAACAGATACGCAGTATTTT	CASSSDRGTDTQYF
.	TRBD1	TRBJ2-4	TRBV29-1	TGCAGCGTTATCCGGACAGGGGGGATGTCAGGCATTCAGTACTTC	CSVIRTGGMSGIQYF
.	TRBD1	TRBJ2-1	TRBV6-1	TGTGCCAGCAGGACTTCTACAGGGGGCACCTACAATGAGCAGTTCTTC	CASRTSTGGTYNEQFF
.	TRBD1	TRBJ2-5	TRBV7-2	TGTGACAGCAGCTTGTGGACAGGGAAAGAGACCCAGTACTTC	CDSSLWTGKETQYF
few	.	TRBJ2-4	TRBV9	TGTGCCAGCAGCCGTTACTCAGGGAACATTCAGTACTTC	CASSRYSGNIQYF
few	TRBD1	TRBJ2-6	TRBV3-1	TGTGCCAGCAGCGGGACAGGTGGTGGGGCCAACGTCCTGACTTTC	CASSGTGGGANVLTF
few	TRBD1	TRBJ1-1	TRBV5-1	TGCGCCAGCAGCCCCCACTCGACAGGGTTCACTGAAGCTTTCTTT	CASSPHSTGFTEAFF
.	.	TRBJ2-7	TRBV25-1	TGTGCCATGGGCCCCGAGCGCCTCTGCTACGAGCAGTACTTC	CAMGPERLCYEQYF
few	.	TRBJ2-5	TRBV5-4	TGTGCCAGCAGCTCCGGAGGGGGACAGTTATCAGGGGAGACCCAGTACTTC	CASSSGGGQLSGETQYF
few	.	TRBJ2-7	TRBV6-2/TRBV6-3	TGTGCCAGCAGTTACCCGAGTTCGCTCTACGAGCAGTACTTC	CASSYPSSLYEQYF
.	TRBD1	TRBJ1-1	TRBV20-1	TGCAGTGCGCTACAGGGGGTGAACACTGAAGCTTTCTTT	CSALQGVNTEAFF
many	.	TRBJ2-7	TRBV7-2	TGTGCCAGCAGCACCCAGGGCGAGCAGTACTTC	CASSTQGEQYF
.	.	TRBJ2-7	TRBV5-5	TGTGCCAGCACGACCGGGAGTCAGGACGAGCAGTACTTC	CASTTGSQDEQYF
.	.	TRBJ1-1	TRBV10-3	TGTGCCATTTACGGGGGCGCGGGCACTGAAGCTTTCTTT	CAIYGGAGTEAFF
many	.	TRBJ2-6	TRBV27	TGTGCCAGCAGTTTATTTCCCAGTAGCTCTGGGGCCAACGTCCTGACTTTC	CASSLFPSSSGANVLTF
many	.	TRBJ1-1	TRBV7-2	TGTGCCAGCAGCCCGGGAAGCGGATGGGGAGCTTTCTTT	CASSPGSGWGAFF
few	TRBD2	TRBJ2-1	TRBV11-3	TGTGCCAGCAGCTTAGATAAGACCAGCGGGGGGTACAATGAGCAGTTCTTC	CASSLDKTSGGYNEQFF